This TCR beta chain came from a study of cytomegalovirus exposure and HLA in healthy donors. Primers included in the PCR were 60 Vbeta and 13 Jbeta primers. Data came from immunoSEQ multiplex PCR; TCRdb stores just in-frame clones and leaves some out. The repertoire holds 150,000 to 200,000 clones, with 85% as singletons. Findings of the study overall: Specificity for CMV antigens was confirmed in vitro for three of the CMV-associated chains. When presence/absence was analysed, sequencing depth was taken to be roughly uniform across donors.

As regards this clone: The antigen is undetermined.

The source is a woman aged 50 to 65 in good health and CMV-seronegative. Sample: PBMCs.

The CDR3 loop is CASSPTARLVTGELFF. CDR3 bases: TGTGCCAGCAGTCCAACAGCCCGTTTGGTCACCGGGGAGCTGTTTTTT. This chain uses TRBV28 with TRBJ2-2; no clear D gene. The CDR3 is 16 residues long. Between the trimmed V and J ends, which lost 5 bases and 4 bases, there was a span of 17 bases. Germline-derived CDR1 and CDR2 are MDHEN and SYDVKM.